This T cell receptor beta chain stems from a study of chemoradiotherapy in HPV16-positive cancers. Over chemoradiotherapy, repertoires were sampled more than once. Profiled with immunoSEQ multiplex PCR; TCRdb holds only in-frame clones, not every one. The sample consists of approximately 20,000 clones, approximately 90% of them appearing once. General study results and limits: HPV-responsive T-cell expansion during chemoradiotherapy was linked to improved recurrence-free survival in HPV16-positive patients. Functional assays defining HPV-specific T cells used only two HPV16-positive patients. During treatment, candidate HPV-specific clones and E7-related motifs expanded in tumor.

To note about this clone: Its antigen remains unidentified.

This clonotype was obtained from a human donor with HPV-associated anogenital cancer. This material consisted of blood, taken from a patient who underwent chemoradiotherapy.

This CDR3 reads CASSLARTGDSYEQYF. CDR3 sequence (DNA): TGCGCCAGCAGCTTGGCCAGGACAGGGGATTCCTACGAGCAGTACTTC. The gene calls are TRBV5-1 and TRBJ2-7; the match to TRBD1 covers 9 bases. V lost 0 bases, J lost 1 base, and 5 bases stayed unmatched. Germline CDR1 SGHRS, CDR2 YFSETQ. The CDR3 consists of 16 residues. The full variable domain, completed using reference TRBV5-1 and TRBJ2-7, is KAGVTQTPRYLIKTRGQQVTLSCSPISGHRSVSWYQQTPGQGLQFLFEYFSETQRNKGNFPGRFSGRQFSNSRSEMNVSTLELGDSALYLCASSLARTGDSYEQYFGPGTRLTVT.